The present T cell receptor (beta chain) was sequenced within a study of blood T cell repertoires in COVID-19. Generated by immunoSEQ multiplex PCR, the TCRdb table keeps only in-frame clones and is missing some. The data contain over 80,000 clones, 79% of them singletons. Trimming took 11 bases from V and 0 from J, leaving 20 bases between them. This CDR3 comprises 15 residues. Germline V gene data show CDR1 as MNHEY and CDR2 as SVGAGI. The specimen was peripheral blood. V is TRBV6-5 and J is TRBJ2-7; a possible D gene is TRBD1 (5 bases). This TCR was sampled from a woman of 80 years or more with active or convalescent COVID-19. Written as DNA, the CDR3 is TGTGCCTCCTCTCTAGGGGCCGCTGGCTCCTACGAGCAGTACTTC. Amino acids: CASSLGAAGSYEQYF.